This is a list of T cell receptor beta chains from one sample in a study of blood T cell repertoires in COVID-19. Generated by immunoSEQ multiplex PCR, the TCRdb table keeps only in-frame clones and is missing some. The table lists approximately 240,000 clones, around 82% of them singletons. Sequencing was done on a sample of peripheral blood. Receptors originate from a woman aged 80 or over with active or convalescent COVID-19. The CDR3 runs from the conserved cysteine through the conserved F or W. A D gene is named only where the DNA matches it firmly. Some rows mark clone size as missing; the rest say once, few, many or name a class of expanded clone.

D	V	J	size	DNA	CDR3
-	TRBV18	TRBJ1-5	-	TGTGCCAGCTCAAACCTCGCGGGGAGCAATCAGCCCCAGCATTTT	CASSNLAGSNQPQHF
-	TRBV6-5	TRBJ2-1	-	TGTGCCAGCAGTTCCAGCCTAGCGAGCCGATACAATGAGCAGTTCTTC	CASSSSLASRYNEQFF
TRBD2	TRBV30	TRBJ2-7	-	TGTGCCTGGAGTGTACGGTGGGAGGGAAACGAGCAGTACTTC	CAWSVRWEGNEQYF
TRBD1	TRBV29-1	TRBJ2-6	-	TGCAGCGTTGAACAGGGGGCGGGCGGGGCCAACGTCCTGACTTTC	CSVEQGAGGANVLTF
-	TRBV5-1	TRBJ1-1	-	TGCGCCAGCAGCTTGGCCGTAAACAGCATGAACACTGAAGCTTTCTTT	CASSLAVNSMNTEAFF
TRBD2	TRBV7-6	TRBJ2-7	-	TGTGCCAGCAGCCTAACAGGACTAGCGGGGGGTCAACGTCCCTACGAGCAGTACTTC	CASSLTGLAGGQRPYEQYF
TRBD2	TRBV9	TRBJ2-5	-	TGTGCCAGCAGCGCCTCGGGACTAGCGGGAGAGACCCAGTACTTC	CASSASGLAGETQYF
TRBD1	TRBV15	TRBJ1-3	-	TGTGCCACCAGCAGCGTGGGTCAGGGGGCGACTGGAAACACCATATATTTT	CATSSVGQGATGNTIYF
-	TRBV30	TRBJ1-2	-	TGTGCCGGCGCTACGGAGTACTATGGCTACACCTTC	CAGATEYYGYTF
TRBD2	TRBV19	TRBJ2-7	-	TGTGCCAGTAGTTCCCAGCGGGAGGTCGAGCAGTACTTC	CASSSQREVEQYF
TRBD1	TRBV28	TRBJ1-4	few	TGTGCCAGCAGTGTCGGACAGGAAGAAAAACTGTTTTTT	CASSVGQEEKLFF
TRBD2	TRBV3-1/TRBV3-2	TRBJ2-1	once	TGTGCCAGCAGCCAACCCCGACTAGCTGTGAACAATGAGCAGTTCTTC	CASSQPRLAVNNEQFF
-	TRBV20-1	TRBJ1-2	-	TGCAGATTTGGGGCAGGGGATGGCTACACCTTC	CRFGAGDGYTF
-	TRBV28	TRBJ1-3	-	TGTGCCAGCAGTCCAGGGGATTCTGGAAACACCATATATTTT	CASSPGDSGNTIYF
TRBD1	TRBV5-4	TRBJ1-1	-	TGTGCCAGCAGCATACCGGGACAGCCGAACACTGAAGCTTTCTTT	CASSIPGQPNTEAFF
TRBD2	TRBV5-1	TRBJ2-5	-	TGCGCCAGCAGCTTCGTGACTAGCGAGGAGACCCAGTACTTC	CASSFVTSEETQYF
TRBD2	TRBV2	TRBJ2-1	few	TGTGCCAGCAGTGACGTAGGTAGCGGGCGCTCGTCTGAGCAGTTCTTC	CASSDVGSGRSSEQFF
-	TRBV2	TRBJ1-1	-	TGTGCCAGGCCCTCGAGCACTTCCATAAACACTGAAGCTTTCTTT	CARPSSTSINTEAFF
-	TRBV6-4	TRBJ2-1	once	TGTGCCAGCAGTGTGCTCGCAGGGAAGAATGAGCAGTTCTTC	CASSVLAGKNEQFF
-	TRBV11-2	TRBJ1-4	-	TGTGCCAGCAGCCCTCGACAAGCAACTAATGAAAAACTGTTTTTT	CASSPRQATNEKLFF
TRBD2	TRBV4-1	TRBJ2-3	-	TGCGCCAGCAGCCAAGACCAGCGGGGGGGCATGGCAGATACGCAGTATTTT	CASSQDQRGGMADTQYF
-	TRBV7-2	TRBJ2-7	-	TGTGCCAGCAGCTTAGCTCTACGTAACTACGAGCAGTACTTC	CASSLALRNYEQYF
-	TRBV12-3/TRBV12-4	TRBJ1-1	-	TGTGCCAGCAGTTGGGACACGAACACTGAAGCTTTCTTT	CASSWDTNTEAFF
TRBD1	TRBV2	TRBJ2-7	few	TGTGCCTCCACCCGGGACAGTCCCTACGAGCAGTACTTC	CASTRDSPYEQYF